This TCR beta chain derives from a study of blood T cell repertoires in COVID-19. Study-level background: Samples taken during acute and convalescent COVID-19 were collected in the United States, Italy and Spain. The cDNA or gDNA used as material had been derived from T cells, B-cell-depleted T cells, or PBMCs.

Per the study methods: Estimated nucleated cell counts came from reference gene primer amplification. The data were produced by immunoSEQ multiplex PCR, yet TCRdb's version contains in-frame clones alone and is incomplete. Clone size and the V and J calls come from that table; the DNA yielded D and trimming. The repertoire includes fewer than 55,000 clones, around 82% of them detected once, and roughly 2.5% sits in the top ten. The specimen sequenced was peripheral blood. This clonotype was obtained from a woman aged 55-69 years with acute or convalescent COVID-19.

CDR3 residues: CASSQKKGPGLAGTQYF. CDR3 coding DNA: TGTGCCAGCAGCCAAAAAAAAGGGCCGGGACTAGCAGGGACCCAGTACTTC. The chain couples TRBV3-1 (or the pseudogene TRBV3-2) to TRBJ2-5, with 9 positions matching TRBD2. The CDR3 is 17 amino acids. The germline CDR1 and CDR2 sequences are LGHDT and YNNKEL (reference sequence). V gave up 2 bases and J gave up 7 bases; unmatched junction bases: 14.